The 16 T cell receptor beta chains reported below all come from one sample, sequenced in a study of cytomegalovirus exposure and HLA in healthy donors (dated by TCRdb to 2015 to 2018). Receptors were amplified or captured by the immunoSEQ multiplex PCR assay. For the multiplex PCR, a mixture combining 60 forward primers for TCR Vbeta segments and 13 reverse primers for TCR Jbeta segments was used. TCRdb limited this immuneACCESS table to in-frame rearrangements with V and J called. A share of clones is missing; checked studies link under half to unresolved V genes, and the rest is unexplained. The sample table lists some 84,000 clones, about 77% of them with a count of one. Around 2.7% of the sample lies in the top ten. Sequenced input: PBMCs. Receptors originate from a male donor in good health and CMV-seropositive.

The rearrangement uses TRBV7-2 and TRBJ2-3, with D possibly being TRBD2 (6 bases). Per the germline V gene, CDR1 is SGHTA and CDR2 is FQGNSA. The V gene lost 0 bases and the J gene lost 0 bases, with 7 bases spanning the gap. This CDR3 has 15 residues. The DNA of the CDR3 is TGTGCCAGCAGCTTAGCTAGCGGAAGCACAGATACGCAGTATTTT. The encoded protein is CASSLASGSTDTQYF.

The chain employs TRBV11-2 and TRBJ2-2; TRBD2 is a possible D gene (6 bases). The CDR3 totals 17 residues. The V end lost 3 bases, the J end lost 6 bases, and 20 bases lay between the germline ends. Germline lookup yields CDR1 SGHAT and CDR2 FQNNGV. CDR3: CASSFQAGTFRAGELFF. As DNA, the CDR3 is TGTGCCAGCAGCTTCCAAGCCGGGACTTTTAGGGCCGGGGAGCTGTTTTTT. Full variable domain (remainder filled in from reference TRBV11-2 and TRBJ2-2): EAGVAQSPRYKIIEKRQSVAFWCNPISGHATLYWYQQILGQGPKLLIQFQNNGVVDDSQLPKDRFSAERLKGVDSTLKIQPAKLEDSAVYLCASSFQAGTFRAGELFFGEGSRLTVL.

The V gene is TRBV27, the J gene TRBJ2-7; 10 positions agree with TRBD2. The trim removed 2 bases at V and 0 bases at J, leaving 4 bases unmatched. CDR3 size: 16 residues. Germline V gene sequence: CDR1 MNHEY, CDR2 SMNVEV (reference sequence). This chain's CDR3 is CASSLPGLADSYEQYF. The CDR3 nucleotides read TGTGCCAGCAGTTTACCTGGACTAGCGGACTCCTACGAGCAGTACTTC.

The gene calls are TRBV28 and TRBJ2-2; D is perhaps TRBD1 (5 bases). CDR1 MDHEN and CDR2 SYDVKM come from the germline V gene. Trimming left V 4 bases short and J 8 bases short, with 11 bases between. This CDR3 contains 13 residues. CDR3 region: CASSSPNRGELFF. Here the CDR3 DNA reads TGTGCCAGCAGTTCTCCCAACAGGGGGGAGCTGTTTTTT.

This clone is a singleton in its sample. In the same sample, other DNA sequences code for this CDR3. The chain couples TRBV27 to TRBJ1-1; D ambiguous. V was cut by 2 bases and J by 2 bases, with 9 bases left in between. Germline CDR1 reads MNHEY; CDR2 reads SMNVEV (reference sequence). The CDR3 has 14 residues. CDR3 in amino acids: CASSLAGGNTEAFF. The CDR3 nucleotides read TGTGCCAGCAGTTTAGCTGGAGGAAACACTGAAGCTTTCTTT.

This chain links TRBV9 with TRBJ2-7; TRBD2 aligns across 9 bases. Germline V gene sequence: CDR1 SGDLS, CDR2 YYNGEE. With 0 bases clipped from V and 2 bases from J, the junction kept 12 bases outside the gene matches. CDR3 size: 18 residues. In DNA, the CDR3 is TGTGCCAGCAGCGTAGGGGCTAGCGGGACTAACAAACCCTACGAGCAGTACTTC. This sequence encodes CASSVGASGTNKPYEQYF. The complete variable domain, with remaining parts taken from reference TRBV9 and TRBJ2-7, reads DSGVTQTPKHLITATGQRVTLRCSPRSGDLSVYWYQQSLDQGLQFLIQYYNGEERAKGNILERFSAQQFPDLHSELNLSSLELGDSALYFCASSVGASGTNKPYEQYFGPGTRLTVT.

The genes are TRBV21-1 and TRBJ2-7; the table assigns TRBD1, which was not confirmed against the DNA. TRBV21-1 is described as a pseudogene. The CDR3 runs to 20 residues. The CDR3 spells CASSKLITGPGRPATYEQYF. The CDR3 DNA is TGTGCCAGCAGCAAACTGATAACAGGGCCTGGTCGACCGGCTACCTACGAGCAGTACTTC.

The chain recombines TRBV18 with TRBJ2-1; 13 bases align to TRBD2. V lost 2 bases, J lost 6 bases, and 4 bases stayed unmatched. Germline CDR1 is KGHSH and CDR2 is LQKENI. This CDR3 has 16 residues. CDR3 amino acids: CASSPGTSGTVNEQFF. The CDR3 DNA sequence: TGTGCCAGCTCACCAGGGACTAGCGGGACAGTCAATGAGCAGTTCTTC.

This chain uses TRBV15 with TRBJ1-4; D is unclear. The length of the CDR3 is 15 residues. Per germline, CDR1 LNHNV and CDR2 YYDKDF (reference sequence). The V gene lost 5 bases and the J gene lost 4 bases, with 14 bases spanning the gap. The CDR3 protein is CATSRARSGNEKLFF. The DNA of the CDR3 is TGTGCCACCAGCCGAGCCCGGTCGGGTAATGAAAAACTGTTTTTT.

In nucleotides, the CDR3 is TGTGCCAGTAGTACCAGGGAAAACTATGGCTACACCTTC. It encodes CASSTRENYGYTF. The chain has TRBV19 and TRBJ1-2, with D perhaps TRBD1 (5 bases). Looked up from germline, CDR1 is LNHDA and CDR2 is SQIVND (reference sequence). There are 13 residues in the CDR3. Trimming left V 4 bases short and J 2 bases short, with 8 bases between. Variable domain in full (rest from reference TRBV19 and TRBJ1-2): DGGITQSPKYLFRKEGQNVTLSCEQNLNHDAMYWYRQDPGQGLRLIYYSQIVNDFQKGDIAEGYSVSREKKESFPLTVTSAQKNPTAFYLCASSTRENYGYTFGSGTRLTVV.

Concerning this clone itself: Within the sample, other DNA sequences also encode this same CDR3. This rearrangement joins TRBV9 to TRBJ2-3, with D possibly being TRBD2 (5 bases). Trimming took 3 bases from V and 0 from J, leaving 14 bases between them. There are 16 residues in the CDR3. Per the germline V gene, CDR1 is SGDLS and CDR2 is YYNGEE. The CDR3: CASSAGGLSSTDTQYF. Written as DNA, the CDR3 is TGTGCCAGCAGCGCCGGAGGACTGTCTAGCACAGATACGCAGTATTTT. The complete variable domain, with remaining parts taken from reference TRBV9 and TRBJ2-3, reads DSGVTQTPKHLITATGQRVTLRCSPRSGDLSVYWYQQSLDQGLQFLIQYYNGEERAKGNILERFSAQQFPDLHSELNLSSLELGDSALYFCASSAGGLSSTDTQYFGPGTRLTVL.

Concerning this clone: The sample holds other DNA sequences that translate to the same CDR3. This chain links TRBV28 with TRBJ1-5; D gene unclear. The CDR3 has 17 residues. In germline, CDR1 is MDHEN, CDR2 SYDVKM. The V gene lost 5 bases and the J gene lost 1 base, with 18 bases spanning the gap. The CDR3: CASSPPPRVRSNQPQHF. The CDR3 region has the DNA TGTGCCAGCAGTCCCCCCCCGAGGGTAAGGAGCAATCAGCCCCAGCATTTT.

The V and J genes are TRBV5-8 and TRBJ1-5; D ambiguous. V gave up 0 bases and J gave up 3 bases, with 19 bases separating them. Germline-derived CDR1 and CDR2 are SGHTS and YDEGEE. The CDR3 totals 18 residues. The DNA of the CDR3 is TGTGCCAGCAGCTTGGCCTCTTTTGTTACAAGAAACAATCAGCCCCAGCATTTT. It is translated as CASSLASFVTRNNQPQHF. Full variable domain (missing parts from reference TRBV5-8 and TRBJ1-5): EAGVTQSPTHLIKTRGQQATLRCSPISGHTSVYWYQQALGLGLQFLLWYDEGEERNRGNFPPRFSGRQFPNYSSELNVNALELEDSALYLCASSLASFVTRNNQPQHFGDGTRLSIL.

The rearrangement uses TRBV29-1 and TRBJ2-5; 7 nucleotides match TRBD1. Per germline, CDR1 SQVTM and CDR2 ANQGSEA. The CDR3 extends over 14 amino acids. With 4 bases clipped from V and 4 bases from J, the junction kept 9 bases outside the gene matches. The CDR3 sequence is CSVAQGQWGETQYF. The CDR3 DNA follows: TGCAGCGTTGCTCAGGGACAGTGGGGAGAGACCCAGTACTTC.

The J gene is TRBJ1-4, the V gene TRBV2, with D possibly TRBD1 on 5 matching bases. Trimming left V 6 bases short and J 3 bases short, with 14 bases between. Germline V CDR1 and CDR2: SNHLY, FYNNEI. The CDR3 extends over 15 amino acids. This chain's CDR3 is CASRAGITANEKLFF. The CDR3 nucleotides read TGTGCCAGCAGAGCAGGGATTACAGCTAATGAAAAACTGTTTTTT.

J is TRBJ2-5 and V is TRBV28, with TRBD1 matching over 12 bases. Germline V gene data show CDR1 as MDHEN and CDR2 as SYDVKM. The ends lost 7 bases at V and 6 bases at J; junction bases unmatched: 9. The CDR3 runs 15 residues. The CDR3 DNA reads TGTGCCAGCACGAGACCGGGACAGGGGGCAAAGACCCAGTACTTC. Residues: CASTRPGQGAKTQYF.